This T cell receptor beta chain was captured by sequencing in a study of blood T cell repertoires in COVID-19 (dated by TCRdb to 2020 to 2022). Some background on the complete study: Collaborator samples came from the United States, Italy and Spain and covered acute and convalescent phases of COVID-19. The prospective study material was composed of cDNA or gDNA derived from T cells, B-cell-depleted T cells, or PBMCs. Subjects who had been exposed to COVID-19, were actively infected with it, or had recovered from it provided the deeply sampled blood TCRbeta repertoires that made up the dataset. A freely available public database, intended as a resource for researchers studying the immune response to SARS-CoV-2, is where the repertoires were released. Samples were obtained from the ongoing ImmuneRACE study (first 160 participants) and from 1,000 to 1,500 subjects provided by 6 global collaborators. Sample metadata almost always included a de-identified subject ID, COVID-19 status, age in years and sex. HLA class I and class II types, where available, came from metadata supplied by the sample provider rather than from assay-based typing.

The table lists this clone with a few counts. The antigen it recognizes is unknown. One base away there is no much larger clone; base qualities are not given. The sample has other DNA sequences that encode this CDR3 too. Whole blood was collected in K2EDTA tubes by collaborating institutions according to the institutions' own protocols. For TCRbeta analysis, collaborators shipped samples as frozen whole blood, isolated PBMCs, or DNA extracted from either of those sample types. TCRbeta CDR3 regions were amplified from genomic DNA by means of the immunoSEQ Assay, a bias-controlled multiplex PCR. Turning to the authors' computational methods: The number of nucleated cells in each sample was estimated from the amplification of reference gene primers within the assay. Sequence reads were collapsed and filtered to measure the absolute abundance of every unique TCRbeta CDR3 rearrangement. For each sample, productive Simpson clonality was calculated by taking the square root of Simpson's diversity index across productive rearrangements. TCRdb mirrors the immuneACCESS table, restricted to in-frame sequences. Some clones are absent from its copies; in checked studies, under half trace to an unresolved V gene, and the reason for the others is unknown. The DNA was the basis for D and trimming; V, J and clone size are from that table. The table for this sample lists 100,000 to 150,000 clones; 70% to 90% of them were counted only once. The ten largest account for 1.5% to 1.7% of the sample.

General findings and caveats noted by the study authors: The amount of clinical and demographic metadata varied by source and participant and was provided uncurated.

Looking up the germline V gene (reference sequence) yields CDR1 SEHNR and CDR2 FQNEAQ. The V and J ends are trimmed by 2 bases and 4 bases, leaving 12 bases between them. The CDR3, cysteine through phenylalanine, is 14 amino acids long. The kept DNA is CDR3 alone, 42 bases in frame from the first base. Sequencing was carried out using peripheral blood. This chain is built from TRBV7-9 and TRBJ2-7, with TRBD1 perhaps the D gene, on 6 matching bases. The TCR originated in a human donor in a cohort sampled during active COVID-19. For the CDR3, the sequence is CASSLSGRGYEQYF. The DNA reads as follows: TGTGCCAGCAGCTTAAGTGGCAGGGGTTACGAGCAGTACTTC.